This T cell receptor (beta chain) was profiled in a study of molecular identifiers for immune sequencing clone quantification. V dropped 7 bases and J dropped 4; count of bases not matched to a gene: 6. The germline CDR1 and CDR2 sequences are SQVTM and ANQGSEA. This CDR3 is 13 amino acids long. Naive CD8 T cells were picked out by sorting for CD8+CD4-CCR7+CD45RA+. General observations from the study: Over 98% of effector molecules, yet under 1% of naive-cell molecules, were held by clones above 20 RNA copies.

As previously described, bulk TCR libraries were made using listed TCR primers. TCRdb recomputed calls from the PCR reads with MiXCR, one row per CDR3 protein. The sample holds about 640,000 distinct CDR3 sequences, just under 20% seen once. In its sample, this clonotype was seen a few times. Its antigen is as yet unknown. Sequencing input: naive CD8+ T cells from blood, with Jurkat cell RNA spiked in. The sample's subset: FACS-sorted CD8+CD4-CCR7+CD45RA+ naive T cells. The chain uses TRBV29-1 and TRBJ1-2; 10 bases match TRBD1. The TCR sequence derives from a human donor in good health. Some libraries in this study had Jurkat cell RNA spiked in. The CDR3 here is CSATTGGTYGYTF. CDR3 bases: TGCAGCGCCACGACAGGGGGCACCTATGGCTACACCTTC.